These T cell receptor beta chains were read from a single sample in a study of Ad26.COV2.S vaccination and SARS-CoV-2 variants. Assay used: immunoSEQ multiplex PCR; TCRdb lists only in-frame clones, some missing. The top ten hold roughly 3% of the sample, which has about 410,000 clones, roughly nine tenths seen once. The sample was peripheral blood, taken in a trial of Ad26.COV2.S vaccine versus placebo. These receptors were taken from a person aged 18-65 years who received the Ad26.COV2.S COVID-19 vaccine or a placebo. Both conserved end residues are part of each CDR3. A D gene is named only where the DNA matches it firmly. Clone size, where shown, is once, few, many, or a class for clones that have expanded.

j_gene: TRBJ2-2
v_gene: TRBV2
abundance: NA
d_gene: NA
CDR3aa: CASSEGAVNTGELFF
CDR3nt: TGTGCCAGCAGTGAAGGGGCAGTGAACACCGGGGAGCTGTTTTTT

j_gene: TRBJ2-7
v_gene: TRBV7-8
abundance: NA
d_gene: TRBD2
CDR3aa: CASSLEPGGGEQYF
CDR3nt: TGTGCCAGCAGCTTAGAGCCGGGAGGAGGGGAGCAGTACTTC

j_gene: TRBJ2-7
v_gene: TRBV6-2/TRBV6-3
abundance: NA
d_gene: NA
CDR3aa: CASSYWAHYYEQYF
CDR3nt: TGTGCCAGCAGTTACTGGGCCCACTACTACGAGCAGTACTTC

j_gene: TRBJ2-7
v_gene: TRBV2
abundance: NA
d_gene: TRBD2
CDR3aa: CASSPFGGVYEQYF
CDR3nt: TGTGCCAGCAGTCCCTTCGGGGGGGTCTACGAGCAGTACTTC

j_gene: TRBJ1-1
v_gene: TRBV10-1
abundance: NA
d_gene: NA
CDR3aa: CASSRNQNTEAFF
CDR3nt: TGCGCCAGCAGCAGAAATCAGAACACTGAAGCTTTCTTT

j_gene: TRBJ1-2
v_gene: TRBV27
abundance: NA
d_gene: TRBD1
CDR3aa: CASSRTGEYGYTF
CDR3nt: TGTGCCAGCAGTCGGACAGGGGAGTATGGCTACACCTTC

j_gene: TRBJ2-5
v_gene: TRBV6-2/TRBV6-3
abundance: once
d_gene: TRBD2
CDR3aa: CASSYSMWTREETQYF
CDR3nt: TGTGCCAGCAGTTACTCGATGTGGACTAGGGAAGAGACCCAGTACTTC

j_gene: TRBJ1-1
v_gene: TRBV30
abundance: NA
d_gene: NA
CDR3aa: CAWSVLGEAFF
CDR3nt: TGTGCCTGGAGTGTCCTGGGGGAAGCTTTCTTT

j_gene: TRBJ1-5
v_gene: TRBV6-1
abundance: NA
d_gene: TRBD1
CDR3aa: CASSDSGGRAQPQHF
CDR3nt: TGTGCCAGCAGTGATTCAGGGGGCCGTGCTCAGCCCCAGCATTTT

j_gene: TRBJ2-3
v_gene: TRBV10-2
abundance: NA
d_gene: NA
CDR3aa: CASSEGSGNTDTQYF
CDR3nt: TGCGCCAGCAGTGAAGGTAGCGGAAACACAGATACGCAGTATTTT

j_gene: TRBJ2-7
v_gene: TRBV19
abundance: NA
d_gene: NA
CDR3aa: CASSAFDGPYEQYF
CDR3nt: TGTGCCAGTAGTGCGTTTGACGGTCCCTACGAGCAGTACTTC

j_gene: TRBJ1-5
v_gene: TRBV19
abundance: NA
d_gene: NA
CDR3aa: CASSIEETNTQPQHF
CDR3nt: TGTGCCAGTAGTATAGAAGAGACGAACACTCAGCCCCAGCATTTT

j_gene: TRBJ1-1
v_gene: TRBV11-3
abundance: NA
d_gene: TRBD1
CDR3aa: CASSYRGGTEAFF
CDR3nt: TGTGCCAGCAGTTACAGGGGAGGGACTGAAGCTTTCTTT

j_gene: TRBJ1-2
v_gene: TRBV5-4
abundance: NA
d_gene: NA
CDR3aa: CASTAVGGNYGYTF
CDR3nt: TGTGCCAGCACCGCAGTCGGGGGAAACTATGGCTACACCTTC

j_gene: TRBJ1-1
v_gene: TRBV5-8
abundance: NA
d_gene: TRBD1
CDR3aa: CASSQIFARGTEAFF
CDR3nt: TGTGCCAGCAGCCAAATTTTCGCCAGGGGGACTGAAGCTTTCTTT

j_gene: TRBJ2-7
v_gene: TRBV6-1
abundance: once
d_gene: TRBD1
CDR3aa: CASSEALGTEVQVSSYEQYF
CDR3nt: TGTGCCAGCAGTGAAGCCTTAGGGACAGAAGTGCAAGTATCCTCCTACGAGCAGTACTTC

j_gene: TRBJ2-1
v_gene: TRBV5-1
abundance: NA
d_gene: NA
CDR3aa: CASSADISYNEQFF
CDR3nt: TGCGCCAGCAGCGCGGATATTTCCTACAATGAGCAGTTCTTC

j_gene: TRBJ2-7
v_gene: TRBV27
abundance: NA
d_gene: TRBD1
CDR3aa: CASSPGTGRREQYF
CDR3nt: TGTGCCAGCAGTCCCGGGACAGGGCGTCGCGAGCAGTACTTC

j_gene: TRBJ2-3
v_gene: TRBV5-4
abundance: NA
d_gene: NA
CDR3aa: CASSLGDTQYF
CDR3nt: TGTGCCAGCAGCTTGGGAGATACGCAGTATTTT

j_gene: TRBJ2-1
v_gene: TRBV12-3/TRBV12-4
abundance: few
d_gene: NA
CDR3aa: CASSWTLHNEQFF
CDR3nt: TGTGCCAGCAGCTGGACTCTCCACAATGAGCAGTTCTTC

j_gene: TRBJ1-2
v_gene: TRBV11-1
abundance: NA
d_gene: NA
CDR3aa: CASSRGGVYRDGYTF
CDR3nt: TGTGCCAGCAGCCGTGGTGGGGTCTATAGGGATGGCTACACCTTC

j_gene: TRBJ2-3
v_gene: TRBV7-2
abundance: NA
d_gene: TRBD2
CDR3aa: CASSPQAGGSTSTDTQYF
CDR3nt: TGTGCCAGCAGCCCCCAAGCGGGGGGGTCCACTAGCACAGATACGCAGTATTTT